Listed below are T cell receptor beta chains from one sample, sequenced in a study of cytomegalovirus exposure and HLA in healthy donors. The method was immunoSEQ multiplex PCR; TCRdb's version includes in-frame clones alone and lacks a portion of them. The table has some 150,000 clones, about 80% seen once. The source material was PBMCs. All receptors derive from a woman in her 50s in good health and CMV-seronegative. Both conserved end residues are part of each CDR3. The order of the fields is V gene, D gene, clone size, CDR3 protein. The D gene is left open where the match is weak. A clone size is listed for some rows: how often the clone was seen (once, few, many), or a class if it is expanded.

TRBV9 | NA | NA | CASSVAATNEKLFF
TRBV6-6 | NA | NA | CASSYGDTNAYTF
TRBV5-1 | NA | NA | CASSLWYSESNYGYTF
TRBV6-1 | NA | NA | CASSVGGTNYEQYF
TRBV10-2 | NA | few | CASSPPDSLVYEQYF
TRBV7-9 | NA | NA | CASSFSQGLGNQPQHF
TRBV14 | NA | NA | CASSQDLGRDTEAFF
TRBV6-1 | NA | NA | CASSEIPGTPYEQYF
TRBV15 | NA | NA | CATSRDRDTNEKLFF
TRBV5-1 | NA | once | CASSRLGGLDTQYF
TRBV7-2 | TRBD2 | NA | CASSLLAGYNEQFF
TRBV6-6 | TRBD2 | NA | CASSKAGGSDEQYF
TRBV27 | TRBD2 | NA | CASSRKRGGTDTQYF
TRBV5-1 | NA | NA | CASSLGQNQETQYF
TRBV15 | TRBD1 | NA | CATSRTPQGVGQETQYF
TRBV7-2 | NA | NA | CASSPEGRSAFF
TRBV10-3 | NA | NA | CAIRQTGQSDEQFF
TRBV6-5 | TRBD1 | NA | CASSRDRVVNEQFF
TRBV4-3 | NA | NA | CASSLSITGSGNTIYF
TRBV10-3 | TRBD2 | NA | CAISDGLAGLTSYEQYF
TRBV7-2 | NA | NA | CASRLGGAGPGGYEQFF
TRBV6-5 | TRBD1 | NA | CASSPGDRRNEKLFF
TRBV19 | TRBD2 | once | CASSIYSILAGEQFF
TRBV5-4 | NA | NA | CASSLGGGLGGNTIYF
TRBV2 | NA | NA | CASIIDSNSPLHF
TRBV27 | TRBD2 | NA | CASSFVVRGGADTQYF
TRBV5-1 | NA | NA | CASSFEAEQFF
TRBV5-1 | TRBD2 | NA | CASSLAADSGRKQETQYF
TRBV27 | TRBD1 | NA | CASSLGPGTAINYGYTF
TRBV7-6 | TRBD1 | NA | CASSSGTGGVEQYF
TRBV4-3 | TRBD2 | once | CARGLAGVEQYF
TRBV18 | NA | few | CASSYRQGFTEAFF
TRBV7-9 | TRBD2 | NA | CASSPPGMAGGPNEQFF
TRBV13 | NA | NA | CASSFPRGAYNEQFF
TRBV18 | NA | few | CASSRQVGTGELFF
TRBV4-3 | TRBD1 | NA | CASARQGADTGELFF
TRBV19 | NA | few | CASSIGGLRSYTF
TRBV28 | NA | NA | CASERAGRGYGYTF
TRBV2 | TRBD1 | NA | CASKLQGATSEQYF
TRBV6-5 | NA | NA | CASRATGELFF
TRBV28 | TRBD2 | NA | CASSWSGANTGELFF
TRBV5-1 | NA | NA | CASTVAGGFGAYEQYF
TRBV18 | TRBD1 | NA | CASSLDRAGNTIYF
TRBV9 | TRBD1 | NA | CASSAGTAFNYGYTF
TRBV30 | TRBD2 | NA | CAWSLGGASGIETQYF
TRBV7-7 | TRBD2 | few | CASSYGLGQRGEQFF
TRBV19 | NA | NA | CASSIAPRRGNTIYF
TRBV28 | NA | NA | CASSSDTMNTEAFF
TRBV5-4 | NA | NA | CASSLAFSGNTIYF
TRBV5-1 | NA | NA | CASSQGQNTEAFF